The rows below give T cell receptor beta chains drawn from one sample of a study of shared clonotypes between healthy human individuals. Assay: immunoSEQ multiplex PCR; the TCRdb copy retains only in-frame clones and omits some. The repertoire consists of approximately 940,000 clones, with over 75% occurring once and the leading ten covering approximately 1.5%. Input material: memory CD4+ T cells sorted from blood. These receptors originate from a man between 18 and 35 years old in good health. Both conserved end residues are part of each CDR3. Each record gives: D gene, J gene, clone size, V gene, CDR3 protein, CDR3 DNA. A D gene is named only where the DNA matches it firmly. Clone size is given for some rows only: seen once, a few or many times, or a class if the clone is expanded.

NA,TRBJ1-6,NA,TRBV5-1,CASNDQGGNSPLHF,TGCGCCAGCAATGACCAGGGTGGGAATTCACCCCTCCACTTT
NA,TRBJ2-1,NA,TRBV27,CASSRWTERFNEQFF,TGTGCCAGCAGTCGGTGGACGGAGCGCTTCAATGAGCAGTTCTTC
NA,TRBJ1-3,NA,TRBV7-2,CASSMGLPGNTIYF,TGTGCCAGCAGCATGGGACTCCCTGGAAACACCATATATTTT
NA,TRBJ2-2,NA,TRBV5-4,CASSQEGLYTGELFF,TGTGCCAGCAGTCAGGAAGGGCTGTACACCGGGGAGCTGTTTTTT
NA,TRBJ2-2,NA,TRBV5-4,CASSPRPVPGELFF,TGTGCCAGCAGCCCTCGACCAGTTCCCGGGGAGCTGTTTTTT
NA,TRBJ2-3,NA,TRBV6-6,CASSTTFSGTQYF,TGTGCCAGCAGTACGACATTTAGTGGTACGCAGTATTTT
NA,TRBJ2-1,once,TRBV2,CASSTSQTGEQFF,TGTGCCAGCAGTACTAGCCAAACAGGAGAGCAGTTCTTC
TRBD1,TRBJ1-2,NA,TRBV9,CASSSTGAYGYTF,TGTGCCAGCTCCTCGACAGGGGCCTATGGCTACACCTTC
TRBD1,TRBJ1-1,NA,TRBV20-1,CSADRDREAFF,TGCAGTGCTGACCGGGACAGGGAAGCTTTCTTT
TRBD1,TRBJ1-2,NA,TRBV7-9,CASSFGQGSTYGYTF,TGTGCCAGCAGCTTCGGACAGGGGTCCACCTATGGCTACACCTTC
TRBD1,TRBJ1-1,NA,TRBV6-1,CASSMTGAWTEAFF,TGTGCCAGCAGCATGACAGGGGCTTGGACTGAAGCTTTCTTT
TRBD2,TRBJ2-7,NA,TRBV13,CASSSGTSYPRSYEQYF,TGTGCCAGCAGCTCCGGGACTAGCTACCCCCGCTCCTACGAGCAGTACTTC
TRBD1,TRBJ1-6,NA,TRBV11-2,CASSSPPTGPSDSPLHF,TGTGCCAGCAGCTCCCCCCCGACAGGGCCGTCGGATTCACCCCTCCACTTT
NA,TRBJ2-3,NA,TRBV15,CATSRDGGRGTDTQYF,TGTGCCACCAGCAGAGATGGGGGGCGCGGCACAGATACGCAGTATTTT
NA,TRBJ2-3,NA,TRBV13,CASSIPSSQLGVTQYF,TGTGCCAGCAGCATACCGTCTTCGCAATTGGGGGTAACGCAGTATTTT
NA,TRBJ1-1,NA,TRBV5-1,CASSPGHIWGTEAFF,TGCGCCAGCAGCCCGGGACATATATGGGGCACTGAAGCTTTCTTT
TRBD1,TRBJ2-1,once,TRBV9,CASSVVDGTGRNEQFF,TGTGCCAGCAGCGTAGTAGATGGGACAGGACGCAATGAGCAGTTCTTC
TRBD1,TRBJ1-5,NA,TRBV27,CASSLWGQGDQPQHF,TGTGCCAGCAGTTTGTGGGGACAGGGGGATCAGCCCCAGCATTTT
TRBD2,TRBJ2-7,NA,TRBV6-5,CASSILAGIYEQYF,TGTGCCAGCAGTATTCTAGCGGGGATCTACGAGCAGTACTTC
NA,TRBJ1-2,NA,TRBV27,CASSSPGEGYYGYTF,TGTGCCAGCAGTTCGCCCGGGGAGGGCTACTATGGCTACACCTTC
NA,TRBJ1-4,NA,TRBV27,CASREYEKLFF,TGTGCCAGCCGCGAGTATGAAAAACTGTTTTTT
NA,TRBJ2-2,NA,TRBV6-6,CASTQTGFTGELFF,TGTGCCAGCACCCAAACAGGATTCACCGGGGAGCTGTTTTTT
TRBD1,TRBJ2-5,NA,TRBV7-9,CASSPGQGETQYF,TGTGCCAGCAGCCCAGGACAGGGGGAGACCCAGTACTTC
TRBD1,TRBJ2-5,NA,TRBV5-4,CASSWTGTVETQYF,TGTGCCAGCAGCTGGACTGGGACAGTAGAGACCCAGTACTTC
TRBD2,TRBJ2-2,NA,TRBV5-1,CASSVGTSSITTGELFF,TGCGCCAGCAGCGTAGGGACTAGCTCCATAACCACCGGGGAGCTGTTTTTT
NA,TRBJ2-7,NA,TRBV14,CASSQTYSEQYF,TGTGCCAGCAGCCAGACATACAGCGAGCAGTACTTC
NA,TRBJ1-5,NA,TRBV28,CASTLAGRGNQPQHF,TGTGCCAGCACCCTTGCCGGACGGGGCAATCAGCCCCAGCATTTT
TRBD2,TRBJ2-2,NA,TRBV7-2,CASSYRAGLAVTGELFF,TGTGCCAGCAGCTACCGTGCGGGACTAGCGGTCACCGGGGAGCTGTTTTTT
NA,TRBJ2-5,once,TRBV28,CASSSSGARETQYF,TGTGCCAGCAGTAGCTCGGGGGCTCGGGAGACCCAGTACTTC
NA,TRBJ1-5,once,TRBV11-1,CASSFTLAYSNQPQHF,TGTGCCAGCAGCTTCACTTTGGCTTATAGCAATCAGCCCCAGCATTTT